Each of the 15 T cell receptor beta chains below was sequenced from the same sample in a study of cytomegalovirus exposure and HLA in healthy donors. Researchers ran the PCR with 60 Vbeta and 13 Jbeta primers. Libraries were prepared by immunoSEQ multiplex PCR; TCRdb keeps only in-frame clonotypes and omits some of them. The data hold roughly 98,000 clones, with under 85% observed a single time. Sequenced sample: PBMCs. The source of these receptors is a female donor in good health and CMV-seropositive.

The gene calls are TRBV6-1 and TRBJ2-7, with a weak D call TRBD1 (6 bases). The CDR3 runs to 16 residues. CDR1 is MNHNS and CDR2 is SASEGT in the germline V gene. Deletions cut 3 bases from V and 4 bases from J, with 19 bases between. The CDR3, as DNA: TGTGCCAGCAGTGAGCCAGGGGTACAAGTGGGGTACGAGCAGTACTTC. This gives the protein CASSEPGVQVGYEQYF.

The genes are TRBV29-1 and TRBJ2-5; weak D call: TRBD2 (6 bases). Germline V gives CDR1 SQVTM, CDR2 ANQGSEA. V was cut by 3 bases and J by 4 bases, with 6 bases left in between. The CDR3 is made up of 11 amino acids. CDR3 in amino acids: CSVEEGETQYF. The CDR3 region has the DNA TGCAGCGTTGAGGAGGGAGAGACCCAGTACTTC. The full variable domain, in which reference TRBV29-1 and TRBJ2-5 provide the parts outside the CDR3, is SAVISQKPSRDICQRGTSLTIQCQVDSQVTMMFWYRQQPGQSLTLIATANQGSEATYESGFVIDKFPISRPNLTFSTLTVSNMSPEDSSIYLCSVEEGETQYFGPGTRLLVL.

The chain joins TRBV7-2 to TRBJ1-4; unclear D gene. Germline-derived CDR1 and CDR2 are SGHTA and FQGNSA. V dropped 1 base and J dropped 7 bases, with 16 bases sitting between them. The CDR3 loop spans 16 amino acids. CDR3 DNA: TGTGCCAGCAGCTTAGAGGTCGGCACGGGAGGTGAAAAACTGTTTTTT. It yields the protein CASSLEVGTGGEKLFF.

This clone showed up just once. The chain carries TRBV9 and TRBJ2-2; 11 bases line up with TRBD1. Per germline, CDR1 SGDLS and CDR2 YYNGEE. The CDR3 consists of 15 residues. V was clipped by 4 bases and J by 4 bases; unmatched bases: 3. The CDR3: CASSFGQGATGELFF. The CDR3 DNA is TGTGCCAGCAGCTTCGGACAGGGGGCCACCGGGGAGCTGTTTTTT.

V is TRBV18 and J is TRBJ2-2, with D maybe TRBD1 (5 bases). This CDR3 has 14 residues. CDR1 is KGHSH and CDR2 is LQKENI in the germline V gene. The V end was cut by 3 bases, the J end by 3 bases, with 8 bases between. CDR3 coding DNA: TGTGCCAGCTCACCCAGGGTAGACACCGGGGAGCTGTTTTTT. Protein product: CASSPRVDTGELFF.

The chain uses TRBV10-3 and TRBJ1-2, with D possibly TRBD1 on 5 matching bases. The ends were cut back, 4 bases at V and 6 bases at J, with 18 bases in the middle. Germline V gene sequence: CDR1 ENHRY, CDR2 SYGVKD. The CDR3 totals 15 residues. The CDR3 loop is CAISGGSPYVNGYTF. CDR3 DNA: TGTGCCATCAGTGGGGGCTCCCCCTACGTTAATGGCTACACCTTC.

V and J are TRBV11-2 and TRBJ2-2; no definite D call. CDR1 is SGHAT, CDR2 FQNNGV, per germline. The CDR3 runs 13 residues. Trimming took off 3 bases at V and 5 bases at J, with 7 bases between the two ends. CDR3 DNA: TGTGCCAGCAGCTTCGAGGTGACCGGGGAGCTGTTTTTT. The encoded protein is CASSFEVTGELFF.

This chain links TRBV5-1 with TRBJ1-1; a weak D match, TRBD1 (5 bases). The CDR3 length is 13 residues. Trimming shortened V by 3 bases and J by 4 bases, and 10 bases separated the two germline ends. From germline, CDR1 is SGHRS and CDR2 YFSETQ. This chain's CDR3 is CASSWQGTTEAFF. The CDR3 nucleotides read TGCGCCAGCAGCTGGCAGGGCACCACTGAAGCTTTCTTT.

The V call is TRBV9, the J call TRBJ1-1; possibly TRBD1 for D (6 bases). V was cut by 5 bases and J by 4 bases, with 15 bases left in between. The CDR3 is 14 amino acids. Germline CDR1 is SGDLS and CDR2 is YYNGEE. The CDR3 region has the DNA TGTGCCAGCAGTGCCCAAGTGGGGGCCACTGAAGCTTTCTTT. It yields the protein CASSAQVGATEAFF.

This clone was recorded a few times. This chain connects TRBV5-1 to TRBJ2-2; unclear D gene. The length of the CDR3 is 14 residues. Germline V CDR1 and CDR2: SGHRS, YFSETQ. V was pared by 2 bases and J by 1 base, with 6 bases between. The CDR3 DNA follows: TGCGCCAGCAGCTTCGGAGTGAACACCGGGGAGCTGTTTTTT. Protein product: CASSFGVNTGELFF.

This clone came up once. This sequence joins TRBV25-1 and TRBJ2-6; a weak D match, TRBD2 (5 bases). V was cut by 0 bases and J by 0 bases, with 12 bases left in between. The germline CDR1 and CDR2 sequences are MGHDK and SYGVNS. This CDR3 is built from 18 residues. The CDR3 sequence: CASSEYPPRVSGANVLTF. Written as DNA, the CDR3 is TGTGCCAGCAGTGAATACCCCCCGAGGGTCTCTGGGGCCAACGTCCTGACTTTC.

The rearrangement joins TRBV28 to TRBJ2-7; 14 positions match TRBD2. Germline values: CDR1 MDHEN, CDR2 SYDVKM. V was pared by 7 bases and J by 2 bases, with 1 base of the junction left unmatched. This CDR3 contains 14 residues. This chain's CDR3 is CASMGLAGAYEQYF. CDR3 in DNA: TGTGCCAGCATGGGACTAGCGGGAGCCTACGAGCAGTACTTC.

V usage is TRBV4-1 and J usage is TRBJ1-5; the D is unclear. This CDR3 comprises 14 residues. V shed 0 bases and J shed 3 bases, with 6 bases lying between them. Germline assignment: CDR1 MGHRA and CDR2 YSYEKL. The CDR3 coding sequence is TGCGCCAGCAGCCAAGAGTGGGCCAATCAGCCCCAGCATTTT. Its protein product is CASSQEWANQPQHF.

V and J are TRBV5-1 and TRBJ2-1; TRBD2 might be the D (6 bases). This CDR3 contains 14 residues. Germline CDR1 SGHRS, CDR2 YFSETQ. Trimming stripped 4 bases from V and 15 bases from J, with 23 bases between. CDR3 loop: CASSTSGTSINWFF. The CDR3 DNA follows: TGCGCCAGCAGCACCTCCGGGACTTCGATAAATTGGTTCTTC.

This clone was seen a few times. The V and J genes are TRBV5-6 and TRBJ1-5; TRBD1 matches 7 bases. This CDR3 spans 15 amino acids. Unmatched junction bases numbered 10, after V lost 3 bases and J lost 7 bases. Germline V lookup: CDR1 SGHDT, CDR2 YYEEEE. The CDR3 loop reads CASSWGVGGRQPQHF. DNA of the CDR3: TGTGCCAGCAGCTGGGGGGTAGGGGGCCGGCAGCCCCAGCATTTT.